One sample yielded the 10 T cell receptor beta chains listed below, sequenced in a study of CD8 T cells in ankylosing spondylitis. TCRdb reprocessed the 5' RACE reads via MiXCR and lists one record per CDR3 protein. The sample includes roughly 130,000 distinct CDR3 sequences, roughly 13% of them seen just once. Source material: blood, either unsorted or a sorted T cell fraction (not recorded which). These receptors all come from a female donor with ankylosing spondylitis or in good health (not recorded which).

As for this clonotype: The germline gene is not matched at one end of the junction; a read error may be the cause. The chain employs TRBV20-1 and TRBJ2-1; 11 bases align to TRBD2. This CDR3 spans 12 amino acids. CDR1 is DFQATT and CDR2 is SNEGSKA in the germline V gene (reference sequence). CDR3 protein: CRASGGLNEQFF. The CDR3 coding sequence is TGCAGGGCTAGCGGGGGGTTAAATGAGCAGTTCTTC.

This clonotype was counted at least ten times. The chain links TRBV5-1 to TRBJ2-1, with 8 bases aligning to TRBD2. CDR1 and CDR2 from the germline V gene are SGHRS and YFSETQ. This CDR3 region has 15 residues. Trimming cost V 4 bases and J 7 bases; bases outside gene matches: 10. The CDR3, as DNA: TGCGCCAGCAGCGAGTTAGCGGGAATTAAGAATGAGCAGTTCTTC. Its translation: CASSELAGIKNEQFF.

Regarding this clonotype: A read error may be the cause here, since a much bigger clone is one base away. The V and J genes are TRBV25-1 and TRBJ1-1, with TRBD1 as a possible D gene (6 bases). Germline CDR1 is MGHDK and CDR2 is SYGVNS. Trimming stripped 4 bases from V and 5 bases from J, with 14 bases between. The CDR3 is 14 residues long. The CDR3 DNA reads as TGTGCCAGCAGTGCCGTTACAGGGAGGACTGAAGCTTTCTTT. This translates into CASSAVTGRTEAFF.

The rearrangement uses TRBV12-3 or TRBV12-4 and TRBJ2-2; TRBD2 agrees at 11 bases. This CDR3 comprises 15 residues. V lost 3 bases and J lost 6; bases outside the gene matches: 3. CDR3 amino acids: CASSFLLAGAGELFF. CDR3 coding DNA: TGTGCCAGCAGTTTTTTACTAGCGGGAGCCGGGGAGCTGTTTTTT.

The CDR3 spells CASSSGLAGRYEQYF. CDR3 nucleotide sequence: TGTGCCAGCAGCTCTGGACTAGCGGGTCGCTACGAGCAGTACTTC. The V gene is TRBV12-3 or TRBV12-4, the J gene TRBJ2-7, with TRBD2 identical over 11 bases. J gave up 3 bases and V 6 bases, and 7 bases lay outside the gene matches. The CDR3 consists of 15 residues.

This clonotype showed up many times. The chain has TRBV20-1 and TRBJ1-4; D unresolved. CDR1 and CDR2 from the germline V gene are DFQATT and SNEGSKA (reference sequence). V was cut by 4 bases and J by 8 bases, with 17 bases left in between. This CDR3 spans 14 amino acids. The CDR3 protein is CSATTSGSREKLFF. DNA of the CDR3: TGCAGTGCTACCACATCTGGGTCTAGGGAAAAACTGTTTTTT.

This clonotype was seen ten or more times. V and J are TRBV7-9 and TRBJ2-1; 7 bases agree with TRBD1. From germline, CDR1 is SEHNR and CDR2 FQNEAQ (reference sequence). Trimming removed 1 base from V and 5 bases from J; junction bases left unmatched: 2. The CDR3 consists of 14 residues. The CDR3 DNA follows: TGTGCCAGCAGCTTAGGACAGGGCCACAATGAGCAGTTCTTC. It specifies CASSLGQGHNEQFF.

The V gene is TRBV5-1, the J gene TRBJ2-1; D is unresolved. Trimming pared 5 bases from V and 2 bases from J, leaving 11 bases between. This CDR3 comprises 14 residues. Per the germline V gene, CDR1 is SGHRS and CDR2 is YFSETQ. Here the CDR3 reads CASSPTDAYNEQFF. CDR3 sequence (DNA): TGCGCCAGCAGTCCAACCGACGCCTACAATGAGCAGTTCTTC.

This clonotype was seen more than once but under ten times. Here the CDR3 reads CASSLDSAGELFF. The CDR3 DNA reads as TGCGCCAGCAGCTTGGACTCGGCCGGGGAGCTGTTTTTT. The genes are TRBV5-1 and TRBJ2-2; unclear D gene. The CDR3 covers 13 residues. V was trimmed by 0 bases and J by 6 bases, leaving 6 bases between them. Per germline, CDR1 SGHRS and CDR2 YFSETQ.

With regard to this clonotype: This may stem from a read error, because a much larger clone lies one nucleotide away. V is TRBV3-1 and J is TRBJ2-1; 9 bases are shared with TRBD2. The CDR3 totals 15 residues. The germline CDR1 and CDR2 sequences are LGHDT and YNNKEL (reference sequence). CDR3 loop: CTSSLSGGPWNEQFF. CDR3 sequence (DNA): TGTACCAGCAGCCTTAGCGGGGGCCCATGGAATGAGCAGTTCTTC.